This T cell receptor (beta chain) is from a study of T cells in Graves' hyperthyroidism and ophthalmopathy. Germline lookup yields CDR1 GTSNPN and CDR2 SVGIG (reference sequence). CDR3 length: 13 residues. J gave up 5 bases and V 1 base, and 3 bases lay outside the gene matches. TCR beta CDR3 regions were amplified from RNA transcripts. Primed by the HTBI set, a first-round RT-PCR was run on the TCR CDR3. TCRdb re-called the multiplex PCR reads with MiXCR, one entry per CDR3 protein. The profile shows hundreds of thousands of distinct CDR3 sequences, 14% of them singletons. This clonotype appeared many times.

The sequenced sample consisted of blood. The sequence came from a woman in her twenties or thirties with Graves' hyperthyroidism. The rearrangement links TRBV30 to TRBJ2-5, with 8 bases that match TRBD1. CDR3 bases: TGTGCCTGGAGTGGCGACAGGGGCGAGACCCAGTACTTC. Its protein product is CAWSGDRGETQYF.